This T cell receptor beta chain was identified in a study of blood T cell repertoires in COVID-19. Study-wide background: Sites across the United States, Italy and Spain contributed samples from acute and convalescent COVID-19. T cells, B-cell-depleted T cells, or PBMCs supplied cDNA or gDNA.

Original analysis: The authors estimated nucleated cell counts from reference gene primer amplification. Using immunoSEQ multiplex PCR, the repertoire was profiled, and TCRdb retains in-frame clones only, with some absent. Clone size and V and J calls were adopted from that table, with D and trimming inferred from the DNA. The data contain 190,000 or so clones, around nine tenths of them seen just once; the ten biggest clones take up 2.7%. The CDR3 runs 15 residues. Germline V gene sequence: CDR1 SQVTM, CDR2 ANQGSEA. The V end lost 6 bases, the J end lost 0 bases, and 14 bases lay between the germline ends.

The chain couples TRBV29-1 to TRBJ2-2, with D perhaps matching TRBD2 (6 bases). The material sequenced was peripheral blood. The receptor was isolated from a man aged 35-49 years with active or convalescent COVID-19. CDR3 amino acids: CSVEGTVANTGELFF. In DNA form, the CDR3 reads TGCAGCGTGGAGGGGACGGTCGCGAACACCGGGGAGCTGTTTTTT.